Following are 12 T cell receptor beta chains from one sample sequenced in a study of T cell responses to AZD1222 COVID-19 vaccine. Clones were sequenced by immunoSEQ multiplex PCR, and TCRdb holds only the in-frame ones, with some missing. The repertoire holds under 140,000 clones, with over 85% as singletons. The sequences come from peripheral blood, collected 28 days after the second AZD1222 dose. The receptors here all came from an adult who received the AZD1222 COVID-19 vaccine.

The chain uses TRBV5-1 and TRBJ1-1; D gene uncertain. V was cut by 0 bases and J by 4 bases, with 16 bases left in between. The CDR3 is made up of 16 amino acids. The germline V gene has CDR1 SGHRS and CDR2 YFSETQ. The CDR3 bases are TGCGCCAGCAGCTTGGCCAGGAACAGCTATACCACTGAAGCTTTCTTT. It translates to CASSLARNSYTTEAFF.

The chain recombines TRBV25-1 with TRBJ1-2, with D perhaps matching TRBD1 (5 bases). CDR3 length equals 15 residues. In germline, CDR1 is MGHDK, CDR2 SYGVNS. V dropped 1 base and J dropped 4 bases, with 13 bases sitting between them. CDR3 in amino acids: CASSEFTGAAYGYTF. In nucleotides, the CDR3 is TGTGCCAGCAGTGAATTTACAGGAGCTGCCTATGGCTACACCTTC.

This chain links TRBV27 with TRBJ1-1; no clear D gene. The CDR3 spans 13 residues. Trimming took 6 bases from V and 1 from J, leaving 9 bases between them. Germline V gives CDR1 MNHEY, CDR2 SMNVEV (reference sequence). Here the CDR3 reads CASRLTENTEAFF. CDR3 nucleotide sequence: TGTGCCAGCAGACTCACAGAGAACACTGAAGCTTTCTTT.

The chain couples TRBV10-3 to TRBJ1-5; the match to TRBD1 covers 7 bases. Germline V gives CDR1 ENHRY, CDR2 SYGVKD. The ends lost 5 bases at V and 5 bases at J; junction bases unmatched: 3. The CDR3 length is 13 residues. CDR3 region: CAISNDRDQPQHF. CDR3 bases: TGTGCCATCAGTAATGACAGGGATCAGCCCCAGCATTTT.

The chain recombines TRBV3-1 (or the pseudogene TRBV3-2) with TRBJ2-7; D ambiguous. Trimming stripped 2 bases from V and 3 bases from J, with 5 bases between. CDR3 length: 12 residues. From germline, CDR1 is LGHDT and CDR2 YNNKEL (reference sequence). CDR3 in DNA: TGTGCCAGCAGCCAACTCAACTACGAGCAGTACTTC. Its translation is CASSQLNYEQYF.

The genes are TRBV2 and TRBJ2-1, with 7 bases lining up with TRBD1. This CDR3 has 12 residues. CDR1 and CDR2 from the germline V gene are SNHLY and FYNNEI. Losses at the gene ends were 6 bases for V and 7 bases for J; bases not matched to a gene: 3. CDR3 nucleotides: TGTGCCAGCAGGCCGACAGGGAATGAGCAGTTCTTC. Its protein product is CASRPTGNEQFF.

This clone came up a few times. The V call is TRBV19, the J call TRBJ1-2; D may be TRBD1 (5 bases). Trimming cost V 4 bases and J 4 bases, with 25 bases left between them. Germline V lookup: CDR1 LNHDA, CDR2 SQIVND (reference sequence). The CDR3 runs to 18 residues. CDR3 coding DNA: TGTGCCAGTAGTAGGGGGAGCGGGACGGACCCCGGGCGCTATGGCTACACCTTC. The encoded protein is CASSRGSGTDPGRYGYTF.

This clone has a single count. The rearrangement uses TRBV9 and TRBJ2-2, with TRBD2 identical over 10 bases. Germline lookup yields CDR1 SGDLS and CDR2 YYNGEE. The CDR3 has 16 amino acids. V shed 4 bases, J shed 4 bases, and the junction held 7 bases outside the gene matches. The DNA of the CDR3 is TGTGCCAGCAGCCCCCCCCAGCGGGGGGGCACCGGGGAGCTGTTTTTT. The encoded protein is CASSPPQRGGTGELFF.

This clone was counted a single time. The J gene is TRBJ1-1, the V gene TRBV28; TRBD1 is a possible D gene (6 bases). Trimming pared 5 bases from V and 0 bases from J, leaving 22 bases between. There are 18 residues in the CDR3. The V gene's germline CDR1 is MDHEN and CDR2 SYDVKM. In DNA, the CDR3 is TGTGCCAGCAGTCGGGTTTACACACGGACAGATTTGAACACTGAAGCTTTCTTT. This translates into CASSRVYTRTDLNTEAFF. Combining the CDR3 with reference TRBV28 and TRBJ1-1 gives the whole variable domain DVKVTQSSRYLVKRTGEKVFLECVQDMDHENMFWYRQDPGLGLRLIYFSYDVKMKEKGDIPEGYSVSREKKERFSLILESASTNQTSMYLCASSRVYTRTDLNTEAFFGQGTRLTVV.

Concerning this clone: At one end the junction does not follow the germline gene, possibly because of a read error. V is TRBV7-7 and J is TRBJ2-2, with TRBD1 identical over 7 bases. In germline, CDR1 is SSHAT, CDR2 FNYEAQ (reference sequence). CDR3 length equals 14 residues. The CDR3 reads CASSLGQDTGELFF. The CDR3 nucleotides read TGTGCTAGCAGCCTTGGACAGGACACCGGGGAGCTGTTTTTT.

This clone was found once. The chain joins TRBV6-5 to TRBJ2-7; 10 bases match TRBD2. The CDR3 sequence is 14 residues long. Germline CDR1 is MNHEY and CDR2 is SVGAGI. The V segment lost 5 bases and the J segment 4 bases; nucleotides outside the gene matches: 5. The CDR3 bases are TGTGCCAGCAGTCAGACTAGCGGGTTGTACGAGCAGTACTTC. This encodes CASSQTSGLYEQYF.

This sequence joins TRBV6-1 and TRBJ1-4, with D unresolved. The CDR3 covers 14 residues. V gave up 2 bases and J gave up 5 bases, with 9 bases separating them. Germline-derived CDR1 and CDR2 are MNHNS and SASEGT. For the CDR3, the DNA is TGTGCCAGCAGTGAAATAGAAAAAAATGAAAAACTGTTTTTT. Translated: CASSEIEKNEKLFF.